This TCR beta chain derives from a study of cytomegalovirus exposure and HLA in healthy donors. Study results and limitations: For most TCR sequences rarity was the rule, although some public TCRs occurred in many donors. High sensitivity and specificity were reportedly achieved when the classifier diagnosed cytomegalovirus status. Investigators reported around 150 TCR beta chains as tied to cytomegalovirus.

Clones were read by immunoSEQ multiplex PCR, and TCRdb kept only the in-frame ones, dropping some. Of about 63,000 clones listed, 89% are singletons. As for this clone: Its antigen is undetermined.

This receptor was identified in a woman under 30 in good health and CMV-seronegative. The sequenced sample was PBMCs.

The CDR3: CASSATLTEYEQYF. DNA of the CDR3: TGTGCCAGCAGCGCCACTCTCACAGAGTACGAGCAGTACTTC. The chain links TRBV28 to TRBJ2-7; D not resolved. Trimming took 6 bases from V and 4 from J, leaving 16 bases between them. Germline-derived CDR1 and CDR2 are MDHEN and SYDVKM. The CDR3 is made up of 14 amino acids. Looking up the rest from reference TRBV28 and TRBJ2-7 gives the full variable domain: DVKVTQSSRYLVKRTGEKVFLECVQDMDHENMFWYRQDPGLGLRLIYFSYDVKMKEKGDIPEGYSVSREKKERFSLILESASTNQTSMYLCASSATLTEYEQYFGPGTRLTVT.